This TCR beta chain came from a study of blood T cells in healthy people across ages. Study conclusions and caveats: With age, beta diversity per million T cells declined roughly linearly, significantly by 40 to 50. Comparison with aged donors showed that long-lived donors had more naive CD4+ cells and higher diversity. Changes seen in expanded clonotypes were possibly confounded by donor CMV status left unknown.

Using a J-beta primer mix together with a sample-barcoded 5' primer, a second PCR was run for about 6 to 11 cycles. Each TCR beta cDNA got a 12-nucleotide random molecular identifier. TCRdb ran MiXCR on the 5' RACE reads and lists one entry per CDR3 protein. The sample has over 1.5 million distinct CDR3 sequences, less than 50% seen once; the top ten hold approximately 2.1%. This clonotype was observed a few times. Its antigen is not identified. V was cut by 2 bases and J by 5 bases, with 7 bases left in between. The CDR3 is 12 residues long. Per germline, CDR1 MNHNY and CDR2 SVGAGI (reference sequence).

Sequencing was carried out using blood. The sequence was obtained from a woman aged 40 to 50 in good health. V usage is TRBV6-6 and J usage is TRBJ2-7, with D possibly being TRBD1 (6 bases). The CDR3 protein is CASSYQGNEQYF. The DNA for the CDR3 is TGTGCCAGCAGTTACCAGGGGAACGAGCAGTACTTC.